The TCR beta chain described here comes from a study of blood T cell repertoires in COVID-19. Germline CDR1 is MGHRA and CDR2 is YSYEKL. Trimming took 0 bases from V and 0 from J, leaving 18 bases between them. This CDR3 has 19 amino acids. Some clones are missing from TCRdb's copy, which holds only in-frame ones; the method was immunoSEQ multiplex PCR. Here the sample spans fewer than 250,000 clones, 85% to 90% being singletons. This TCR derives from a man aged 25 to 40 with COVID-19, enrolled during active disease. What was sequenced was peripheral blood. V and J are TRBV4-1 and TRBJ1-3; the D gene is possibly TRBD1 (5 bases). In DNA, the CDR3 is TGCGCCAGCAGCCAAGAACATTTTGGCTCAGGGATCTCTGGAAACACCATATATTTT. Protein sequence: CASSQEHFGSGISGNTIYF.